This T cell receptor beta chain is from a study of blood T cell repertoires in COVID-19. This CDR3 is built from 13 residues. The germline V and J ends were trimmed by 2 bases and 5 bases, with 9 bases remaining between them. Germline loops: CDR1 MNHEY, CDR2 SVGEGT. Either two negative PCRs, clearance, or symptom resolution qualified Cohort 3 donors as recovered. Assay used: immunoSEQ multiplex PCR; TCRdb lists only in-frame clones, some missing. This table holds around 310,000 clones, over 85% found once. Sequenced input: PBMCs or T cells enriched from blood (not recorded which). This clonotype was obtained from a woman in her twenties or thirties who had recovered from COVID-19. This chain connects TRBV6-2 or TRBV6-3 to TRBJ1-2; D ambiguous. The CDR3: CASSYPKKYGYTF. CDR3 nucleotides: TGTGCCAGCAGTTACCCCAAAAAATATGGCTACACCTTC.